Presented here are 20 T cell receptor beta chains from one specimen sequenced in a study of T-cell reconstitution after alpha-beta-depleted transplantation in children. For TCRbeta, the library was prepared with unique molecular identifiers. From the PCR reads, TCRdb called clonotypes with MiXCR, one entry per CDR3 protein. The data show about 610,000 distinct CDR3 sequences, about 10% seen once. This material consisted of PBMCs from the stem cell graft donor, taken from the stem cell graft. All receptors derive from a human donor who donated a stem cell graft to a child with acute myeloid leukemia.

Here the CDR3 reads CASSMGQGGKKAEAFF. CDR3 sequence (DNA): TGCGCCAGCAGCATGGGACAGGGAGGGAAAAAGGCTGAAGCTTTCTTT. J is TRBJ1-1 and V is TRBV5-1; 9 nucleotides align to TRBD1. CDR1 is SGHRS, CDR2 YFSETQ, per germline. V trimming: 4 bases; J trimming: 6 bases; junction bases outside the gene matches: 13. The CDR3 is 16 residues long.

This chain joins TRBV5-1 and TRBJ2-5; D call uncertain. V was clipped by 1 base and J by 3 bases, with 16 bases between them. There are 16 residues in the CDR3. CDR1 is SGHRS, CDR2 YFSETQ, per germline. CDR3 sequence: CASSLFSAGDKETQYF. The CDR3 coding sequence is TGCGCCAGCAGCTTGTTTTCGGCAGGCGATAAAGAGACCCAGTACTTC.

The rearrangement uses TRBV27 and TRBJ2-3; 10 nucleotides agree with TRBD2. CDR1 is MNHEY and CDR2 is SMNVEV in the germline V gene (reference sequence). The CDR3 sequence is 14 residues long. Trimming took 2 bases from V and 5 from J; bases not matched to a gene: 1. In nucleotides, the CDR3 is TGTGCCAGCAGTTTAAGGACTAGCGGAGATACGCAGTATTTT. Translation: CASSLRTSGDTQYF.

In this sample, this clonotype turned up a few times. This CDR3 is CSVEELGQREGSRAQYF. For the CDR3, the DNA is TGCAGCGTTGAAGAATTAGGGCAGCGGGAGGGCTCGAGGGCCCAGTACTTC. V is TRBV29-1 and J is TRBJ2-5, with 10 bases that match TRBD2. Per germline, CDR1 SQVTM and CDR2 ANQGSEA. The CDR3 length is 17 residues. V lost 0 bases, J lost 9 bases, and 16 bases stayed unmatched.

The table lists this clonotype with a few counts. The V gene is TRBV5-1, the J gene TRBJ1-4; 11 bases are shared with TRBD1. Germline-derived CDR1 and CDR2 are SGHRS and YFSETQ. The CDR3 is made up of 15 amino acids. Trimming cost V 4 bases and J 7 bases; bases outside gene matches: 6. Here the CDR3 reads CASSLAGTGGEKLFF. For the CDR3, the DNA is TGCGCCAGCAGCCTGGCCGGGACAGGGGGTGAAAAACTGTTTTTT.

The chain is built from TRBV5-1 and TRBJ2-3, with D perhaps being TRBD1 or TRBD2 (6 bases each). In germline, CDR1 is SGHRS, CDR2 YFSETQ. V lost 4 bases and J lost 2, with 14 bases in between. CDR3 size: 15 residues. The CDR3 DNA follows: TGCGCCAGCAGCCCGTGGGGGGACAACACAGATACGCAGTATTTT. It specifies CASSPWGDNTDTQYF.

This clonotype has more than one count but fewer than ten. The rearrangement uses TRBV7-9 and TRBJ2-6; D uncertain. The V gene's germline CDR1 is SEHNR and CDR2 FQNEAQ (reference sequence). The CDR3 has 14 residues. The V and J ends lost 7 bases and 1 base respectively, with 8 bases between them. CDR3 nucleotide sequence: TGTGCCAGCACCTCTGTTTCTGGGGCCAACGTCCTGACTTTC. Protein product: CASTSVSGANVLTF. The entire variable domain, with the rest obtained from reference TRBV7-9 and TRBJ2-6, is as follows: DTGVSQNPRHKITKRGQNVTFRCDPISEHNRLYWYRQTLGQGPEFLTYFQNEAQLEKSRLLSDRFSAERPKGSFSTLEIQRTEQGDSAMYLCASTSVSGANVLTFGAGSRLTVL.

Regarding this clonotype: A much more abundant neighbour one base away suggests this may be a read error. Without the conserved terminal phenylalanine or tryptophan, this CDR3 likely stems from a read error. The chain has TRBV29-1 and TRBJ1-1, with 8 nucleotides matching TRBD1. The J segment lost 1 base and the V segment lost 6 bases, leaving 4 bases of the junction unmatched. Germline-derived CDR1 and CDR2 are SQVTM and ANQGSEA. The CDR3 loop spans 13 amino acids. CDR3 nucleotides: TGCAGCGTGAGGACAGGGAGGAACACTGAAGCTTTCTAT. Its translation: CSVRTGRNTEAFY.

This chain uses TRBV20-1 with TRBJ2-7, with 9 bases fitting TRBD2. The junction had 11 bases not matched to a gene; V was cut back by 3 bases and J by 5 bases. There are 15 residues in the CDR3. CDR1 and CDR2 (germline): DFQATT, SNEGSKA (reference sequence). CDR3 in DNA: TGCAGTGCTAGCGTCCCTAGCGGGACCCGGCACGAGCAGTACTTC. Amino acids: CSASVPSGTRHEQYF.

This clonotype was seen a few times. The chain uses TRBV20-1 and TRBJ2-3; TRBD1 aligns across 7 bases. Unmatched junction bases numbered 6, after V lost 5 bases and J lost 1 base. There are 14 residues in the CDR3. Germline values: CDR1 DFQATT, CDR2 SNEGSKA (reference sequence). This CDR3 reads CSARQGDGTDTQYF. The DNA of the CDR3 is TGCAGTGCTCGTCAGGGGGATGGCACAGATACGCAGTATTTT.

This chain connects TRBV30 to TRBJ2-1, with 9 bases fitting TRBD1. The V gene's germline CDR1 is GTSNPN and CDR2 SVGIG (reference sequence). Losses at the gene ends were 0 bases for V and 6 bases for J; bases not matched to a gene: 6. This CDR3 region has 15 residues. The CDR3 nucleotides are TGTGCCTGGAGTGTAGTGGACAGGGGTAGCAATGAGCAGTTCTTC. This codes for CAWSVVDRGSNEQFF.

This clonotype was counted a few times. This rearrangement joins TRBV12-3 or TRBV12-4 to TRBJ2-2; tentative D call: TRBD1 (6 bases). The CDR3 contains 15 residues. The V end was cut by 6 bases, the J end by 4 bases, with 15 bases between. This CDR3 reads CASSSRGLLTGELFF. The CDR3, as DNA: TGTGCCAGCAGCTCTAGGGGGTTACTCACCGGGGAGCTGTTTTTT.

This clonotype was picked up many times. The CDR3, as DNA: TGTGCCAGCAGCAAACGGTGGAAGGGGGACCGATACACAGATACGCAGTATTTT. It is translated as CASSKRWKGDRYTDTQYF. The chain has TRBV21-1 and TRBJ2-3; the table names TRBD1, a call not compared with the DNA. TRBV21-1 corresponds to a pseudogene. The CDR3 totals 18 residues.

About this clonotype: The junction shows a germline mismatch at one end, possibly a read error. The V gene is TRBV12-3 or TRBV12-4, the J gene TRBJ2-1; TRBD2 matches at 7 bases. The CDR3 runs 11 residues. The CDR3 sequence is CASSLGGSNVF. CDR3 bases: TGTGCCAGCAGTTTAGGCGGGAGTAATGTCTTC.

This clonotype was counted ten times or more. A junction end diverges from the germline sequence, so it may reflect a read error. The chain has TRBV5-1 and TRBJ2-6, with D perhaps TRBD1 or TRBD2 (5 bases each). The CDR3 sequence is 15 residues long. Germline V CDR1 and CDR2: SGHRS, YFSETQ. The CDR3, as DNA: TGTGCCAGCAGTTTTGGGGGCTCTGGGGCCAACGTCCTGACTTTC. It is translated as CASSFGGSGANVLTF. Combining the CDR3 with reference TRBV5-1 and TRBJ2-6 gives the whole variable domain KAGVTQTPRYLIKTRGQQVTLSCSPISGHRSVSWYQQTPGQGLQFLFEYFSETQRNKGNFPGRFSGRQFSNSRSEMNVSTLELGDSALYLCASSFGGSGANVLTFGAGSRLTVL.

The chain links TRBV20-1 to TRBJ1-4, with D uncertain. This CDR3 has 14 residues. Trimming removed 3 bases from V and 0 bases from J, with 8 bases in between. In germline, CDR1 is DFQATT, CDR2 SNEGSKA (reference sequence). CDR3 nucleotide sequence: TGCAGTGCTAGCAAGTCTGCAACTAATGAAAAACTGTTTTTT. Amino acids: CSASKSATNEKLFF.

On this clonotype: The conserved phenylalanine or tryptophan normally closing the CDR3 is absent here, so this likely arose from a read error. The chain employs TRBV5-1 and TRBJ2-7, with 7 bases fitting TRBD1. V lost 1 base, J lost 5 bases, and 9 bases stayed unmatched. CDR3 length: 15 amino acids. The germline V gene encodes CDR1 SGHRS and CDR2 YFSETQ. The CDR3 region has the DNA TGCGCCAGCAGCTTGCGGGACAGTCTTCGGGACGAGCAGTACTAC. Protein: CASSLRDSLRDEQYY.

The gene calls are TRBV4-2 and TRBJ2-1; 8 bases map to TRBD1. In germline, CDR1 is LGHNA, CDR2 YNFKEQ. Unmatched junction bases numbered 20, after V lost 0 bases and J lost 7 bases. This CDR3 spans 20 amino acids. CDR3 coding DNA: TGTGCCAGCAGCCAAGAAGGCAGGGGGCGTATGGCCCTACGGTGGAATGAGCAGTTCTTC. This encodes CASSQEGRGRMALRWNEQFF.

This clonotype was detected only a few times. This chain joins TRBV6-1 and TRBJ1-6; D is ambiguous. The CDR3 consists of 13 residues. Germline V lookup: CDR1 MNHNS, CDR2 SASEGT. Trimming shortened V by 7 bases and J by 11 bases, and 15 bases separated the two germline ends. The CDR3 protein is CASTPQEIPPLHF. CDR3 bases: TGTGCCAGCACCCCACAAGAGATCCCACCCCTCCACTTT.

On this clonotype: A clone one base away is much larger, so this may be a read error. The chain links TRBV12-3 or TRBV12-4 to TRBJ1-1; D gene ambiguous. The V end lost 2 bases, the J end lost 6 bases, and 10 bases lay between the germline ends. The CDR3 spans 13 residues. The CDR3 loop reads CASSLKVKAEAFF. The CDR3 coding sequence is TGTGCCAGCAGTTTAAAGGTGAAGGCTGAAGCTTTCTTT.